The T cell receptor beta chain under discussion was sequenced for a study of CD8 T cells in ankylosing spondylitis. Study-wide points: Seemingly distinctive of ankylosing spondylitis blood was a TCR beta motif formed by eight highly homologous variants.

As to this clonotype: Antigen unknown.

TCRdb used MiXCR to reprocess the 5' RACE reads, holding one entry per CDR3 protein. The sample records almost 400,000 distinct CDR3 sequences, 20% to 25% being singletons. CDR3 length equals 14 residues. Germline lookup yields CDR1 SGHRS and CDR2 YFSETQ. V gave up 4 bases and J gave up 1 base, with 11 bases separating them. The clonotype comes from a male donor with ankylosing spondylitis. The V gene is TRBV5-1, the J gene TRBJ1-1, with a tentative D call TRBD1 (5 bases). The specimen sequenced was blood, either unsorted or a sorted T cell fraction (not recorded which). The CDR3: CASSTTTGNTEAFF. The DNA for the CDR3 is TGCGCCAGCAGCACTACCACAGGGAACACTGAAGCTTTCTTT.